This note documents a single T cell receptor (beta chain) sequence. Authors' processing steps: For nucleated cells, counts were estimated from reference gene primer amplification. Measured with immunoSEQ multiplex PCR; TCRdb has only the in-frame clones, and not every one. The V and J calls and clone size come from that table; D and trimming were worked out from the DNA. The profile shows some 50,000 clones, 55% to 70% of them singletons. This CDR3 has 13 amino acids. Germline trimming cut 6 bases from V and 1 base from J; bases unmatched to any gene: 2. The sample comes from a study of blood T cell repertoires in COVID-19.

Sequenced: peripheral blood. This clonotype was obtained from a woman in her seventies with acute or convalescent COVID-19. The rearrangement uses TRBV12-3 or TRBV12-4 and TRBJ2-5; 7 bases agree with TRBD2. The CDR3 here is CASSRGGQETQYF. CDR3 sequence (DNA): TGTGCCAGCAGCCGCGGGGGCCAAGAGACCCAGTACTTC.